The 7 T cell receptor beta chains reported below all come from one sample, sequenced in a study of molecular identifiers for immune sequencing clone quantification. One entry per CDR3 protein results from TCRdb running MiXCR on the PCR reads. This sample yields around 470,000 distinct CDR3 sequences, of which roughly 25% are seen a single time; approximately 0.76% belongs to the top ten. Input material: naive CD8+ T cells from blood, with Jurkat cell RNA spiked in. The subset was: FACS-sorted CD8+CD4-CCR7+CD45RA+ naive T cells. The receptors were sampled from a human donor in good health. Some libraries in this study had Jurkat cell RNA spiked in.

This clonotype was found a few times. The chain has TRBV7-6 and TRBJ2-1; 9 positions agree with TRBD2. CDR3 length: 18 residues. Trimming cost V 2 bases and J 2 bases; bases outside gene matches: 10. In germline, CDR1 is SGHVS, CDR2 FNYEAQ. The CDR3 nucleotides are TGTGCCAGCAGCTTAAACTTTTGGCTAGCGGGGACCTACAATGAGCAGTTCTTC. Encoded protein: CASSLNFWLAGTYNEQFF.

This clonotype was observed a few times. The rearrangement links TRBV20-1 to TRBJ2-7; D gene unclear. With 3 bases removed from V and 1 base from J, the gap between germline ends came to 10 bases. CDR1 is DFQATT, CDR2 SNEGSKA, per germline (reference sequence). The CDR3 runs to 13 residues. CDR3 nucleotide sequence: TGCAGTGCTAGTGCGGCAGGTTCCTACGAGCAGTACTTC. This encodes CSASAAGSYEQYF.

As for this clonotype: Compared with germline, one end of the junction differs, possibly owing to a read error. The rearrangement uses TRBV6-2 or TRBV6-3 and TRBJ2-7; 7 bases are a match to TRBD2. This CDR3 spans 14 amino acids. CDR1 MNHEY and CDR2 SVGEGT come from the germline V gene. CDR3 sequence: CASSYRTSEYGQYF. In DNA, the CDR3 is TGTGCCAGCAGTTACAGGACTAGTGAGTACGGGCAGTACTTC.

Many counts were recorded for this clonotype. This chain joins TRBV7-2 and TRBJ2-7; TRBD2 matches 7 bases. Trimming removed 2 bases from V and 6 bases from J; junction bases left unmatched: 1. Germline lookup yields CDR1 SGHTA and CDR2 FQGNSA. The CDR3 has 12 amino acids. The CDR3 loop reads CASSLWEGEQYF. The CDR3 nucleotides read TGTGCCAGCAGCTTATGGGAGGGCGAGCAGTACTTC.

This clonotype was seen a handful of times. The chain joins TRBV6-2 or TRBV6-3 to TRBJ2-3, with TRBD2 matching over 7 bases. CDR1 is MNHEY, CDR2 SVGEGT, per germline. The CDR3 contains 16 residues. The trim removed 6 bases at V and 5 bases at J, leaving 14 bases unmatched. The CDR3 nucleotides read TGTGCCAGCAGCTGGGGATGGGGACTAACACAAGATACGCAGTATTTT. Translating gives CASSWGWGLTQDTQYF.

This clonotype was observed a single time. The V call is TRBV6-6, the J call TRBJ2-7, with TRBD2 as a possible D gene (5 bases). V lost 6 bases and J 0 bases, leaving 12 bases between the germline ends. Germline values: CDR1 MNHNY, CDR2 SVGAGI (reference sequence). The CDR3 contains 14 residues. CDR3 sequence (DNA): TGTGCCAGCAGCGAGGCCGGACTCTCCTACGAGCAGTACTTC. The encoded protein is CASSEAGLSYEQYF.

This clonotype was recorded at least ten times. DNA for the CDR3: TGTGCCAGCAGCGGAACCGGGACGCTCACAGATACGCAGTATTTT. Protein sequence: CASSGTGTLTDTQYF. This chain joins TRBV7-8 and TRBJ2-3; D may match TRBD1 or TRBD2 (5 bases each). This CDR3 comprises 15 residues. V dropped 5 bases and J dropped 2 bases, with 14 bases sitting between them. Germline values: CDR1 SGHVS, CDR2 FQNEAQ. Complete variable domain (other parts from reference TRBV7-8 and TRBJ2-3): GAGVSQSPRYKVAKRGQDVALRCDPISGHVSLFWYQQALGQGPEFLTYFQNEAQLDKSGLPSDRFFAERPEGSVSTLKIQRTQQEDSAVYLCASSGTGTLTDTQYFGPGTRLTVL.